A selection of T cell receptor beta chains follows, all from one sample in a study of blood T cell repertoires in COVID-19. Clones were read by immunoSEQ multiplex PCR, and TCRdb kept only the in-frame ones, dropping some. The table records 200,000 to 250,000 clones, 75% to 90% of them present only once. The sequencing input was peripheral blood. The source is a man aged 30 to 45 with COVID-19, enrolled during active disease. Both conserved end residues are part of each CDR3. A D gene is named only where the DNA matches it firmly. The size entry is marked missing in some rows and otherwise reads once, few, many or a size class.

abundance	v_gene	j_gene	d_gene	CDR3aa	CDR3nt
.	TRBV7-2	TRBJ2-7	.	CASSLGTGYEQYF	TGTGCCAGCAGCTTAGGTACCGGCTACGAGCAGTACTTC
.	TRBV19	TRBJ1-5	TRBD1	CASGQGGAPQHF	TGTGCCAGCGGACAGGGAGGTGCGCCCCAGCATTTT
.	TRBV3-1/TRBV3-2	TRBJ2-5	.	CASRDLLPETQYF	TGTGCCAGCCGGGACTTACTGCCGGAGACCCAGTACTTC
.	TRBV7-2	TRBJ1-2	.	CASSPRLAGLYGYTF	TGTGCCAGCAGCCCCCGGTTAGCCGGCCTCTATGGCTACACCTTC
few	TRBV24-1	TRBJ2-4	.	CATSDNGGPTIDIQYF	TGTGCCACCAGTGATAACGGTGGGCCGACCATTGACATTCAGTACTTC
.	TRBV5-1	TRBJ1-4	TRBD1	CASSRGTGVEKLFF	TGCGCCAGCAGCCGCGGGACAGGGGTTGAAAAACTGTTTTTT
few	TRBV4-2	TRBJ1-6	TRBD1	CASSQGGQGASYNSPLHF	TGTGCCAGCAGCCAAGGAGGACAGGGGGCATCCTATAATTCACCCCTCCACTTT
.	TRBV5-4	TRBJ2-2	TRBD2	CASSFHRGGTGELFF	TGTGCCAGCAGCTTCCATCGGGGAGGGACCGGGGAGCTGTTTTTT
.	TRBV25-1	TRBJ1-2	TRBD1	CASSEPTVGQGAVGYTF	TGTGCCAGCAGTGAGCCAACCGTGGGACAGGGGGCGGTAGGCTACACCTTC
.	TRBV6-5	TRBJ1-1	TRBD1	CASRDRGNTEAFF	TGTGCCAGCCGGGACAGGGGCAACACTGAAGCTTTCTTT
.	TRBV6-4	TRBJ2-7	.	CASSKYEQYF	TGTGCCAGCTCTAAATACGAGCAGTACTTC
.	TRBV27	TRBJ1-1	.	CASSLSRGPLNTEAFF	TGTGCCAGCAGTTTATCTCGAGGGCCCTTAAACACTGAAGCTTTCTTT
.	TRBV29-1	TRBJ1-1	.	CSVAGIGGSFPGAPFRTEAFF	TGCAGCGTCGCGGGCATTGGAGGGAGCTTCCCTGGAGCTCCCTTCAGAACTGAAGCTTTCTTT
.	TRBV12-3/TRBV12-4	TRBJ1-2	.	CASSLAQNYGYTF	TGTGCCAGCAGTTTAGCGCAGAACTATGGCTACACCTTC
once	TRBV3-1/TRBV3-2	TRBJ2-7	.	CASSQPGQYEQYF	TGTGCCAGCAGCCAACCTGGACAGTACGAGCAGTACTTC
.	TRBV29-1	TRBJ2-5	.	CSTSVGTTGKLETQYF	TGCAGCACCTCCGTCGGGACAACAGGGAAGTTGGAGACCCAGTACTTC
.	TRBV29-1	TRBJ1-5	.	CSVVSGNQPQHF	TGCAGCGTTGTTAGCGGCAATCAGCCCCAGCATTTT
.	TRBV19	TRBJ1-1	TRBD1	CASSIGDRGVNTEAFF	TGTGCCAGTAGTATAGGGGACAGGGGCGTGAACACTGAAGCTTTCTTT
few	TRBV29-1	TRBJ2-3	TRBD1	CSLLTGATDTQYF	TGCAGCCTCCTGACAGGGGCAACAGATACGCAGTATTTT
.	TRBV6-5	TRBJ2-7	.	CASREGPTLSYEQYF	TGTGCCAGCAGGGAGGGACCTACACTATCCTACGAGCAGTACTTC
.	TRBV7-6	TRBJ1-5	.	CASSPRYREGHSNQPQHF	TGTGCCAGCAGCCCTCGTTACAGGGAAGGCCATAGCAATCAGCCCCAGCATTTT